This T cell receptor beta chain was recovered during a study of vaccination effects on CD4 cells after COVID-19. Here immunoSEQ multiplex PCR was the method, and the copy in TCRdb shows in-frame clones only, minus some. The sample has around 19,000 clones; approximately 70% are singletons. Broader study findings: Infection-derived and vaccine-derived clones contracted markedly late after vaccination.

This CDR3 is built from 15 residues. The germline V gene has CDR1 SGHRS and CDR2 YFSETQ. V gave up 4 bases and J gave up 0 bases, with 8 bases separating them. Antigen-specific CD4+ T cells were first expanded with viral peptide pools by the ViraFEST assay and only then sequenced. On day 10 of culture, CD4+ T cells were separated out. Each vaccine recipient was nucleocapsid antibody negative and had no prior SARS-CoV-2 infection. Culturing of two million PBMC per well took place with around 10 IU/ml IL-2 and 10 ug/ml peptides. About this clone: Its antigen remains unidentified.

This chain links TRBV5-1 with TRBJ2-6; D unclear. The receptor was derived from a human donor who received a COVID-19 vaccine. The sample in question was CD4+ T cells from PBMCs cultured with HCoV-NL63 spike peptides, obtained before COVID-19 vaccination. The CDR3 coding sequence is TGCGCCAGCAGCCCTCTGATCTCTGGGGCCAACGTCCTGACTTTC. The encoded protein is CASSPLISGANVLTF.